This record covers a single T cell receptor beta chain. What it recognizes is unknown. The record originates from a study of CD8 T cells in ankylosing spondylitis. Findings of the study overall: Reports say disease-linked clones showed up significantly more in matched ankylosing spondylitis synovial fluid. In reactive arthritis synovial fluid and blood, some motif variants had been reported before. Typical of ankylosing spondylitis blood, it appeared, was a TCR beta motif of eight highly homologous variants.

For TCR beta, libraries came from quantitative 5'-RACE with molecular barcodes. In TCRdb, the 5' RACE reads were re-called with MiXCR into one record per CDR3 protein. The data hold approximately 440,000 distinct CDR3 sequences, with approximately 17% observed a single time. The germline V gene has CDR1 MNHNS and CDR2 SASEGT. Trimming stripped 7 bases from V and 0 bases from J, with 13 bases between. The CDR3 spans 14 residues. Sequencing was carried out using blood, either unsorted or a sorted T cell fraction (not recorded which). J is TRBJ2-7 and V is TRBV6-1; D is possibly TRBD1 (5 bases). This TCR was recovered from a male donor with ankylosing spondylitis. The DNA for the CDR3 is TGTGCCAGCACGGTGGGGCTTCCCTCCTACGAGCAGTACTTC. It translates to CASTVGLPSYEQYF.